The 8 T cell receptor beta chains reported below all come from one sample, sequenced in a study of blood T cell repertoires in COVID-19. Only in-frame clones appear in the TCRdb table, and some are missing; sequencing was by immunoSEQ multiplex PCR. In the table there are about 250,000 clones, about 86% of which are singletons. The specimen was peripheral blood. Receptors originate from a man older than 75 with acute or convalescent COVID-19.

The chain uses TRBV5-1 and TRBJ1-1; a weak D match, TRBD1 (6 bases). Deletions cut 3 bases from V and 4 bases from J, with 10 bases between. CDR1 is SGHRS, CDR2 YFSETQ, per germline. CDR3 length: 13 residues. CDR3 protein: CASSSGETTEAFF. CDR3 DNA: TGCGCCAGCAGCTCAGGGGAGACCACTGAAGCTTTCTTT.

CDR3 region: CASSLSLRDRGVLSNQPQHF. The CDR3 nucleotides read TGTGCCAGCAGCCTCAGTTTACGGGACAGGGGGGTTTTGAGCAATCAGCCCCAGCATTTT. J is TRBJ1-5 and V is TRBV7-6, with 11 bases fitting TRBD1. The V gene end was trimmed by 5 bases and the J gene end by 1 base; junction bases not matched to a gene: 16. The CDR3 sequence is 20 residues long. Per the germline V gene, CDR1 is SGHVS and CDR2 is FNYEAQ.

The sample holds a few counts of this clone. CDR3 in DNA: TGCAGTGCTAGTCACTCCAGGGGAGCCAAAAACATTCAGTACTTC. It yields the protein CSASHSRGAKNIQYF. This sequence joins TRBV20-1 and TRBJ2-4; weak D call: TRBD1 (6 bases). The V gene's germline CDR1 is DFQATT and CDR2 SNEGSKA (reference sequence). Trimming pared 3 bases from V and 0 bases from J, leaving 12 bases between. The CDR3 spans 15 residues.

This clone has just a few counts. The chain carries TRBV3-1 (or the pseudogene TRBV3-2) and TRBJ1-3; D possibly corresponds to TRBD1 (5 bases). The CDR3 sequence is 15 residues long. Germline CDR1 and CDR2: LGHDT and YNNKEL (reference sequence). The V end lost 4 bases, the J end lost 4 bases, and 14 bases lay between the germline ends. The CDR3 is CASSLGHSGGNTIYF. The CDR3 bases are TGTGCCAGCAGCCTCGGACACTCTGGGGGAAACACCATATATTTT.

The chain couples TRBV2 to TRBJ2-7; D gene unclear. V shed 7 bases and J shed 2 bases, with 9 bases lying between them. The CDR3 runs 12 residues. Per germline, CDR1 SNHLY and CDR2 FYNNEI. The CDR3 nucleotides are TGTGCCAGCAAGCGTAGCCCCTACGAGCAGTACTTC. Its translation: CASKRSPYEQYF.

This chain links TRBV12-3 or TRBV12-4 with TRBJ2-7; D may be TRBD1 (5 bases). The V end was cut by 2 bases, the J end by 2 bases, with 7 bases between. The CDR3 covers 13 residues. CDR3 residues: CASSLTGTYEQYF. The DNA of the CDR3 is TGTGCCAGCAGTTTAACAGGAACCTACGAGCAGTACTTC.

This chain joins TRBV27 and TRBJ2-7; the D is unclear. Trimming removed 6 bases from V and 7 bases from J, with 16 bases in between. CDR3 length equals 13 residues. CDR1 and CDR2 from the germline V gene are MNHEY and SMNVEV (reference sequence). The DNA for the CDR3 is TGTGCCAGCAGCCCTCGCGTCCTCGGGGAGCAGTACTTC. Amino acid sequence: CASSPRVLGEQYF.

This chain joins TRBV19 and TRBJ2-1, with 8 nucleotides matching TRBD1. The germline V gene encodes CDR1 LNHDA and CDR2 SQIVND (reference sequence). The CDR3 is 14 residues long. Trimming at V came to 9 bases and at J to 8 bases, leaving 12 bases not matched to a gene. The CDR3 bases are TGTGCCAGCCGCCCCGGGACAGGTTACGATGAGCAGTTCTTC. This translates into CASRPGTGYDEQFF.